The 21 T cell receptor beta chains reported below all come from one sample, sequenced in a study of high-grade serous ovarian cancer treatment subgroups. Tumor tissue was taken before any definitive surgery or chemotherapy was given. Assay: immunoSEQ multiplex PCR; the TCRdb copy retains only in-frame clones and omits some. The profile shows about 5,200 clones, over 60% of them singletons. The source material was tumor tissue. All receptors come from a human donor with high-grade serous ovarian cancer.

The rearrangement joins TRBV27 to TRBJ1-2, with D tentatively TRBD1 (6 bases). Trimming took 5 bases from V and 4 from J, leaving 11 bases between them. Looked up from germline, CDR1 is MNHEY and CDR2 is SMNVEV (reference sequence). The CDR3 is made up of 13 amino acids. CDR3 in DNA: TGTGCCAGCAGTCTCAGGGGTTCCTATGGCTACACCTTC. Translating it yields CASSLRGSYGYTF.

This chain links TRBV19 with TRBJ1-1; D uncertain. V was shortened by 6 bases and J by 1 base, with 15 bases between the two germline ends. This CDR3 region has 15 residues. Germline CDR1 and CDR2: LNHDA and SQIVND (reference sequence). CDR3 in DNA: TGTGCCAGTAGCTATCTTTGGGCCTCGAACACTGAAGCTTTCTTT. Translation: CASSYLWASNTEAFF.

The CDR3 sequence: CASSLGDSLDEQFF. The CDR3 DNA sequence: TGTGCCAGCAGCTTAGGTGACAGCCTGGATGAGCAGTTCTTC. The chain links TRBV7-2 to TRBJ2-1; TRBD1 is a possible D gene (5 bases). V lost 1 base and J lost 8, with 12 bases in between. This CDR3 region has 14 residues. The germline V gene encodes CDR1 SGHTA and CDR2 FQGNSA. The variable domain in full, completed from reference TRBV7-2 and TRBJ2-1, reads GAGVSQSPSNKVTEKGKDVELRCDPISGHTALYWYRQSLGQGLEFLIYFQGNSAPDKSGLPSDRFSAERTGGSVSTLTIQRTQQEDSAVYLCASSLGDSLDEQFFGPGTRLTVL.

V gene TRBV9 combines with J gene TRBJ2-5, with 9 bases lining up with TRBD2. Germline lookup yields CDR1 SGDLS and CDR2 YYNGEE. CDR3 length equals 16 residues. The ends lost 0 bases at V and 1 base at J; junction bases unmatched: 4. The CDR3 here is CASSVGRGGAQETQYF. The CDR3 DNA is TGTGCCAGCAGCGTAGGTCGCGGGGGGGCCCAAGAGACCCAGTACTTC.

This sequence joins TRBV25-1 and TRBJ1-4, with D tentatively TRBD1 (5 bases). The CDR3 is 13 residues long. With 7 bases removed from V and 5 bases from J, the gap between germline ends came to 11 bases. Germline V CDR1 and CDR2: MGHDK, SYGVNS. The CDR3, as DNA: TGTGCCAGCACCGGGACCTACAATGAAAAACTGTTTTTT. Amino acid sequence: CASTGTYNEKLFF.

The V call is TRBV6-5, the J call TRBJ1-1; D gene uncertain. The CDR3 is 14 amino acids. Germline V CDR1 and CDR2: MNHEY, SVGAGI. V dropped 2 bases and J dropped 0 bases, with 7 bases sitting between them. The CDR3 spells CASSYNSLNTEAFF. As DNA, the CDR3 is TGTGCCAGCAGTTACAACAGCTTGAACACTGAAGCTTTCTTT.

DNA of the CDR3: TGTGCCAGCAGCTTAGGGGTGACACCCCAACGCGAGACCCAGTACTTC. It codes for CASSLGVTPQRETQYF. The chain uses TRBV7-8 and TRBJ2-5; the D is unclear. The V gene lost 1 base and the J gene lost 5 bases, with 17 bases spanning the gap. CDR3 size: 16 residues. Germline values: CDR1 SGHVS, CDR2 FQNEAQ.

This clone was recorded once. The chain recombines TRBV12-5 with TRBJ2-1, with TRBD2 matching 7 bases. The CDR3 has 17 residues. Germline values: CDR1 LGHNT, CDR2 FRNRAP. The V gene end was trimmed by 5 bases and the J gene end by 3 bases; junction bases not matched to a gene: 13. The CDR3 bases are TGTGCTAGTGGTCCGGTACGCGCGGGGGTCGACTACAATGAGCAGTTCTTC. Protein: CASGPVRAGVDYNEQFF.

This clone was detected once. The rearrangement joins TRBV6-5 to TRBJ2-7; 7 nucleotides agree with TRBD1. Unmatched junction bases numbered 7, after V lost 8 bases and J lost 0 bases. The CDR3 is 14 residues long. Germline CDR1 is MNHEY and CDR2 is SVGAGI. This CDR3 is CASQKTGSSYEQYF. As DNA, the CDR3 is TGTGCCAGCCAAAAGACAGGGAGCTCCTACGAGCAGTACTTC.

This chain joins TRBV7-2 and TRBJ2-5; a possible D gene is TRBD2 (7 bases). Near its end, the DNA agrees better with TRBJ2-7, so the J call may be wrong. This CDR3 comprises 16 residues. The germline V gene has CDR1 SGHTA and CDR2 FQGNSA. The CDR3 is CASSLAPGGAGYEQYF. The CDR3 DNA follows: TGTGCCAGCAGCTTAGCCCCTGGGGGGGCCGGATACGAGCAGTACTTC.

This rearrangement joins TRBV10-1 to TRBJ2-3; 8 nucleotides align to TRBD1. V was clipped by 0 bases and J by 6 bases; unmatched bases: 8. From germline, CDR1 is WNHNN and CDR2 SYGVQD (reference sequence). The CDR3 runs to 16 residues. CDR3 sequence: CASSESRQGAADTQYF. CDR3 DNA sequence: TGCGCCAGCAGTGAGTCGAGGCAGGGGGCGGCGGATACGCAGTATTTT.

The CDR3 DNA reads TGTGCCAGCAGTCGGAAACAGGGGTGGCCTGAAGCTTTCTTT. Translated, it gives CASSRKQGWPEAFF. The chain has TRBV6-6 and TRBJ1-1; TRBD1 matches 7 bases. CDR1 and CDR2 (germline): MNHNY, SVGAGI (reference sequence). The CDR3 is 14 amino acids. Trimming took 5 bases from V and 6 from J; bases not matched to a gene: 9.

This clone was counted once. This rearrangement joins TRBV25-1 to TRBJ1-1; TRBD1 aligns across 9 bases. V lost 4 bases and J lost 1; bases outside the gene matches: 10. Germline CDR1 MGHDK, CDR2 SYGVNS. This CDR3 is 17 amino acids long. CDR3 bases: TGTGCCAGCAGTGGTAACCGGGACAGGGTTGGGAACACTGAAGCTTTCTTT. Translated, it gives CASSGNRDRVGNTEAFF.

This clone was found once. The CDR3, as DNA: TGTGCCAGCAGTTTATCACCCGGCACAGATACGCAGTATTTT. The encoded protein is CASSLSPGTDTQYF. The V call is TRBV27, the J call TRBJ2-3; D is uncertain. Deletions cut 0 bases from V and 1 base from J, with 5 bases between. CDR1 and CDR2 (germline): MNHEY, SMNVEV (reference sequence). The CDR3 sequence is 14 residues long.

V is TRBV19 and J is TRBJ1-2; 8 bases fit TRBD1. This CDR3 has 13 residues. Germline trimming cut 6 bases from V and 3 bases from J; bases unmatched to any gene: 3. Per germline, CDR1 LNHDA and CDR2 SQIVND (reference sequence). The CDR3 region has the DNA TGTGCCAGTAGCTTCAGGGGGCACTATGGCTACACCTTC. It encodes CASSFRGHYGYTF. Variable domain in full (rest from reference TRBV19 and TRBJ1-2): DGGITQSPKYLFRKEGQNVTLSCEQNLNHDAMYWYRQDPGQGLRLIYYSQIVNDFQKGDIAEGYSVSREKKESFPLTVTSAQKNPTAFYLCASSFRGHYGYTFGSGTRLTVV.

CDR3 sequence (DNA): TGTGCCAGCAGCCCCGATGGGGGGGTCTCCGACTATGGCTACACCTTC. This gives the protein CASSPDGGVSDYGYTF. The chain links TRBV6-6 to TRBJ1-2; tentatively, D is TRBD1 (5 bases). The V end was cut by 6 bases, the J end by 3 bases, with 20 bases between. Germline loops: CDR1 MNHNY, CDR2 SVGAGI (reference sequence). The CDR3 sequence is 16 residues long.

This chain connects TRBV7-3 to TRBJ2-3; the D is unclear. The ends were cut back, 1 base at V and 3 bases at J, with 5 bases in the middle. This CDR3 has 13 amino acids. CDR1 is SGHTA, CDR2 FQGTGA, per germline. The DNA of the CDR3 is TGTGCCAGCAGCTTAAGGGATACAGATACGCAGTATTTT. It specifies CASSLRDTDTQYF.

This sequence joins TRBV6-5 and TRBJ2-7; D is possibly TRBD1 (5 bases). Germline V gives CDR1 MNHEY, CDR2 SVGAGI. Trimming cost V 0 bases and J 2 bases, with 11 bases left between them. The CDR3 is 15 amino acids. CDR3 loop: CASSYSRQGTYEQYF. CDR3 sequence (DNA): TGTGCCAGCAGTTACTCCCGTCAGGGAACCTACGAGCAGTACTTC.

The V and J genes are TRBV7-2 and TRBJ2-1; TRBD2 matches 7 bases. This CDR3 is 16 amino acids long. The germline V gene encodes CDR1 SGHTA and CDR2 FQGNSA. J was trimmed by 9 bases and V by 5 bases; bases with no gene match: 16. CDR3 nucleotides: TGTGCCAGCAGCACCGGCGGGGCTAGCGGCTGGGGTGAGCAGTTCTTC. Translation: CASSTGGASGWGEQFF.

J is TRBJ1-1 and V is TRBV25-1; D is undetermined. V lost 11 bases and J 2 bases, leaving 6 bases between the germline ends. CDR3 size: 10 residues. CDR1 and CDR2 (germline): MGHDK, SYGVNS. Written as DNA, the CDR3 is TGTGCCGGCGGTAACACTGAAGCTTTCTTT. This gives the protein CAGGNTEAFF. The variable domain in full, completed from reference TRBV25-1 and TRBJ1-1, reads EADIYQTPRYLVIGTGKKITLECSQTMGHDKMYWYQQDPGMELHLIHYSYGVNSTEKGDLSSESTVSRIRTEHFPLTLESARPSHTSQYLCAGGNTEAFFGQGTRLTVV.

The chain couples TRBV6-5 to TRBJ1-1; D is perhaps TRBD1 (5 bases). The germline CDR1 and CDR2 sequences are MNHEY and SVGAGI. V was cut by 0 bases and J by 1 base, with 6 bases left in between. The CDR3 totals 14 residues. CDR3 coding DNA: TGTGCCAGCAGTTACTCGGGGGGGAACACTGAAGCTTTCTTT. Amino acid sequence: CASSYSGGNTEAFF.